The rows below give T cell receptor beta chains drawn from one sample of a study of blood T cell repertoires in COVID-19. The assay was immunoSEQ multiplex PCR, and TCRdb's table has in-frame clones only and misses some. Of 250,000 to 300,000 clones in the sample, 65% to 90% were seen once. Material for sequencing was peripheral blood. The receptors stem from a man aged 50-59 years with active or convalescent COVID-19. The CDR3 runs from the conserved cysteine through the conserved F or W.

CDR3: CSILGEGGNNQPQHF
V: TRBV29-1
J: TRBJ1-5

CDR3: CASSFSGPGGGYTF
V: TRBV7-9
J: TRBJ1-2

CDR3: CASSYRLAGGPPGQETQYF
V: TRBV6-2/TRBV6-3
J: TRBJ2-5

CDR3: CASSLGTGGGTDTQYF
V: TRBV11-2
J: TRBJ2-3

CDR3: CASSRDRANTEAFF
V: TRBV7-6
J: TRBJ1-1

CDR3: CASSLQQGPRGTEAFF
V: TRBV5-5
J: TRBJ1-1

CDR3: CASSLTSVYNEQFF
V: TRBV11-2
J: TRBJ2-1

CDR3: CASSLVGGDYEQYF
V: TRBV7-2
J: TRBJ2-7

CDR3: CASSLYPGTEAFF
V: TRBV27
J: TRBJ1-1

CDR3: CASSLALVAGSGANVLTF
V: TRBV7-6
J: TRBJ2-6

CDR3: CASSQEWAGYNEQFF
V: TRBV4-1
J: TRBJ2-1

CDR3: CASTPFSDRGYETQYF
V: TRBV5-1
J: TRBJ2-5

CDR3: CASSPYSGGSGNTIYF
V: TRBV27
J: TRBJ1-3

CDR3: CASSQDVKEVQFRNEQFF
V: TRBV4-1
J: TRBJ2-1

CDR3: CASSRTGVVGDTQYF
V: TRBV10-2
J: TRBJ2-3

CDR3: CASSYQGPVNNSPLHF
V: TRBV7-2
J: TRBJ1-6

CDR3: CASSLGSSGSPEQYF
V: TRBV7-3
J: TRBJ2-7